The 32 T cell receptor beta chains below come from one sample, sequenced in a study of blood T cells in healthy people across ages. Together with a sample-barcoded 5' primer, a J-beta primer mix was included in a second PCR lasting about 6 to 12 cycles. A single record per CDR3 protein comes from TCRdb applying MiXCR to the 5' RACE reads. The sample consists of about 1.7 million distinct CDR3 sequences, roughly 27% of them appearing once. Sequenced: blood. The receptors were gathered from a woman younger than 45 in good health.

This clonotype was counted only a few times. For the CDR3, the DNA is TGTGCCAGCAGCAGGGGTCTAGGTCTTTTAGAGACCCAGTACTTC. Translated: CASSRGLGLLETQYF. V usage is TRBV7-9 and J usage is TRBJ2-5, with D maybe TRBD1 (5 bases). With 5 bases removed from V and 4 bases from J, the gap between germline ends came to 17 bases. The CDR3 length is 15 residues. From germline, CDR1 is SEHNR and CDR2 FQNEAQ (reference sequence).

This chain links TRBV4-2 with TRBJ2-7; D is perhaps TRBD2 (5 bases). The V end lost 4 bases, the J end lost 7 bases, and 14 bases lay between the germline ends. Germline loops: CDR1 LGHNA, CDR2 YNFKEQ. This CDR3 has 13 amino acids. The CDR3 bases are TGTGCCAGCAGCCGGGGAGCGACGGGTGAGCAGTACTTC. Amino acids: CASSRGATGEQYF.

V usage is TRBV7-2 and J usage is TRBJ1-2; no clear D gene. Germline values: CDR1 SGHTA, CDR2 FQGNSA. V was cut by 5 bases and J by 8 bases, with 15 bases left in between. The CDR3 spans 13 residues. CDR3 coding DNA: TGTGCCAGCAGCCCCGACGTAGTCGGCGGCTACACCTTC. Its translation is CASSPDVVGGYTF.

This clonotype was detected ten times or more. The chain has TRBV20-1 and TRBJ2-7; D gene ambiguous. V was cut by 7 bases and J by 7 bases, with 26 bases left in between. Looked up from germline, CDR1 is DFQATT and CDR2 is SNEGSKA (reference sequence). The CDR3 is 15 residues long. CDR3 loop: CSVVLAGRPTGEQYF. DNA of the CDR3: TGCAGTGTGGTCTTGGCAGGCAGACCTACTGGGGAGCAGTACTTC.

CDR3 coding DNA: TGCAGTGCTAGAGATATCGGAGGTCGGGAGACCCAGTACTTC. Residues: CSARDIGGRETQYF. The chain joins TRBV20-1 to TRBJ2-5; tentative D call: TRBD2 (5 bases). The CDR3 consists of 14 residues. The germline CDR1 and CDR2 sequences are DFQATT and SNEGSKA (reference sequence). Between the trimmed V and J ends, which lost 0 bases and 5 bases, there was a span of 13 bases.

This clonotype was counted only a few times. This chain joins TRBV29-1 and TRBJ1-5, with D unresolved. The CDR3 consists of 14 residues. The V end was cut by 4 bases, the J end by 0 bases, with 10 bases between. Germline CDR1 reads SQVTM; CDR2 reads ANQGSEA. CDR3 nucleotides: TGCAGCGTTGCTGACGGCTATAGCAATCAGCCCCAGCATTTT. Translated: CSVADGYSNQPQHF.

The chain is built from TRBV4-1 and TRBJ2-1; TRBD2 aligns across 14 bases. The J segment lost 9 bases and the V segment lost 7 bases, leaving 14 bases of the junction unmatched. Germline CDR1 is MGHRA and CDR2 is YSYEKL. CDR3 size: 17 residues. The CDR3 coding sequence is TGCGCCAGCAACGACCCCCAGACTAGCGGGGGGGCGGGTGAGCAGTTCTTC. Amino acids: CASNDPQTSGGAGEQFF.

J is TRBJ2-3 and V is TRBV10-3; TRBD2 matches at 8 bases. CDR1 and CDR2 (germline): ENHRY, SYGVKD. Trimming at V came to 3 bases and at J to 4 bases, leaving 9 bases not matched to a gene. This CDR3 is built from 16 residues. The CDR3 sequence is CAISESRGGPADTQYF. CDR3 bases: TGTGCCATCAGTGAATCCCGGGGGGGCCCGGCAGATACGCAGTATTTT.

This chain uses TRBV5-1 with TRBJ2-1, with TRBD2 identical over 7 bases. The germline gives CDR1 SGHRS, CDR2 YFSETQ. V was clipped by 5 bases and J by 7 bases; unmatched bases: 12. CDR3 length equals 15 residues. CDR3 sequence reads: CASRSGGAGANEQFF. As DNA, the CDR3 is TGCGCCAGCAGATCGGGTGGGGCGGGAGCTAATGAGCAGTTCTTC.

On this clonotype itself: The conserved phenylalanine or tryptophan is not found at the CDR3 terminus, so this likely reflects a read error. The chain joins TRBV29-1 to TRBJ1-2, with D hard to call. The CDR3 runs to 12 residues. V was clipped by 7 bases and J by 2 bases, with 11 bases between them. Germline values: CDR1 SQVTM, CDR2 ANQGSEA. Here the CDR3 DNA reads TGCAGCGCCCAGACACCGAACTATGGCTACACCCTC. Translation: CSAQTPNYGYTL.

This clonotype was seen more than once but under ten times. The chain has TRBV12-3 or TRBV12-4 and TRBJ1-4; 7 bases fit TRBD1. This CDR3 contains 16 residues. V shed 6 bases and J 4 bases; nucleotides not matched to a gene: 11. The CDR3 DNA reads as TGTGCCAGCAGGGGATCCTACCAGGGGGATAATGAAAAACTGTTTTTT. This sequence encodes CASRGSYQGDNEKLFF.

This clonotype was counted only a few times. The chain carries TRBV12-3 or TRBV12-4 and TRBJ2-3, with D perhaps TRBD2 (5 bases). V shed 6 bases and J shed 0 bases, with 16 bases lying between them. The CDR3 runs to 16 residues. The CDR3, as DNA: TGTGCCAGCAGCCCTCGTGGTAGCGCTAGCACAGATACGCAGTATTTT. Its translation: CASSPRGSASTDTQYF.

The DNA of the CDR3 is TGTGCCACCAGTGATGGACAGGGGGGCATCTATGGCTACACCTTC. Amino acid sequence: CATSDGQGGIYGYTF. This sequence joins TRBV24-1 and TRBJ1-2, with 10 bases fitting TRBD1. The CDR3 runs 15 residues. The V gene's germline CDR1 is KGHDR and CDR2 SFDVKD. J was trimmed by 4 bases and V by 3 bases; bases with no gene match: 4.

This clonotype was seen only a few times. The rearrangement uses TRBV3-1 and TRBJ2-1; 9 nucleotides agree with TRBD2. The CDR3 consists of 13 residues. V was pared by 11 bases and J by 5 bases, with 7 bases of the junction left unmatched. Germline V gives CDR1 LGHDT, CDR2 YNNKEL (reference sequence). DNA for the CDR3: TGTGCCGCAGCTGTAGCGGGGGACAATGAGCAGTTCTTC. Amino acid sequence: CAAAVAGDNEQFF.

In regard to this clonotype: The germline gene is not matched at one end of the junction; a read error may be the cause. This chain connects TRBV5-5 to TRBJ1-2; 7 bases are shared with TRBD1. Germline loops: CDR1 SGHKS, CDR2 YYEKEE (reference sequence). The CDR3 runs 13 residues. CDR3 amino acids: CTSSLGQPGGYTF. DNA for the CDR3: TGTACCAGCAGCTTGGGACAGCCCGGTGGCTACACCTTC.

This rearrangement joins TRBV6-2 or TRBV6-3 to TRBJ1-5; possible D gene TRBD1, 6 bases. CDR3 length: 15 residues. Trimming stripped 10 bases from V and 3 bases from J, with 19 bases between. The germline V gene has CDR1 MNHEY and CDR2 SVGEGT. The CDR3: CANTDRRGPNQPQHF. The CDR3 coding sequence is TGTGCCAACACCGACCGGCGGGGGCCCAATCAGCCCCAGCATTTT.

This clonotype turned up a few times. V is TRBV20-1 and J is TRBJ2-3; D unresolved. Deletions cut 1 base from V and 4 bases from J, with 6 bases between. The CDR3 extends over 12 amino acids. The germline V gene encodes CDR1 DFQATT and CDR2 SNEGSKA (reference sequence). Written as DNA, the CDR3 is TGCAGTGCTAGAGGATCGGCAGATACGCAGTATTTT. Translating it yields CSARGSADTQYF.

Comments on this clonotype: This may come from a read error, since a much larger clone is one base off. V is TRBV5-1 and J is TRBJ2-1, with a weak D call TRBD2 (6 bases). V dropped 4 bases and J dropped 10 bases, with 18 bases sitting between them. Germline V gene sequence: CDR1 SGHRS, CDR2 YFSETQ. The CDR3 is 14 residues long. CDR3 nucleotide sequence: TGCGCCAGCAGCCGGGTTAGCGGTTCCTACGAGCAGTTCTTC. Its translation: CASSRVSGSYEQFF.

CDR3 protein: CNAFLAGGLNEQFF. In DNA, the CDR3 is TGCAATGCCTTTTTAGCGGGAGGCCTCAATGAGCAGTTCTTC. The chain combines TRBV20-1 with TRBJ2-1; 10 nucleotides line up with TRBD2. This CDR3 is built from 14 residues. Per the germline V gene, CDR1 is DFQATT and CDR2 is SNEGSKA (reference sequence).

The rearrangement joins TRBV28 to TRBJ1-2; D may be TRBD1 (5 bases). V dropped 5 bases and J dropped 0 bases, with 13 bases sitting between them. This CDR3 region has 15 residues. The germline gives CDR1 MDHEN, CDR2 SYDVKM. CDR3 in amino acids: CASSPLLTANYGYTF. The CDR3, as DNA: TGTGCCAGCAGTCCCCTCCTGACAGCTAACTATGGCTACACCTTC.

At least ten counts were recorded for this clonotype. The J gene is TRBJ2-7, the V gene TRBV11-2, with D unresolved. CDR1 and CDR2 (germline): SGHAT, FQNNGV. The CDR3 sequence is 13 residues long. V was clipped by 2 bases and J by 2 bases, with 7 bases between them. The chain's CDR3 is CASSLRATYEQYF. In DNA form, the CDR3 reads TGTGCCAGCAGCTTAAGGGCAACCTACGAGCAGTACTTC.

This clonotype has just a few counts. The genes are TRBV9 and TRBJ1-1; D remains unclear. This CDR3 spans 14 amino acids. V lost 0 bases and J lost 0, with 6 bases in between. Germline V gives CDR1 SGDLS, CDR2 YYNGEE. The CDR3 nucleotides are TGTGCCAGCAGCGTAGCTGACATGAACACTGAAGCTTTCTTT. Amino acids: CASSVADMNTEAFF.

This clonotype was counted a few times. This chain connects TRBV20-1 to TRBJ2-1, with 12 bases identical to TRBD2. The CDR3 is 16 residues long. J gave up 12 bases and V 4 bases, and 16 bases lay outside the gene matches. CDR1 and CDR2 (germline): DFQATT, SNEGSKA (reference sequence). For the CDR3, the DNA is TGCAGTGCTACTTTAACCGGGACTAGCGGGTCTTCTGGGCAGTTCTTC. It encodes CSATLTGTSGSSGQFF.

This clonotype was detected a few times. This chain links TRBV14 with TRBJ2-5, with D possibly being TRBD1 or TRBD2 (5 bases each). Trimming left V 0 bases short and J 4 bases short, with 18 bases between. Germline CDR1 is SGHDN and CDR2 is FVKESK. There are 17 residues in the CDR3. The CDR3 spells CASSQDLGTRTSETQYF. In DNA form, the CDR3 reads TGTGCCAGCAGCCAAGATCTTGGGACCCGCACGTCAGAGACCCAGTACTTC. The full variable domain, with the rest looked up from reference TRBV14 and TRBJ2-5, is EAGVTQFPSHSVIEKGQTVTLRCDPISGHDNLYWYRRVMGKEIKFLLHFVKESKQDESGMPNNRFLAERTGGTYSTLKVQPAELEDSGVYFCASSQDLGTRTSETQYFGPGTRLLVL.

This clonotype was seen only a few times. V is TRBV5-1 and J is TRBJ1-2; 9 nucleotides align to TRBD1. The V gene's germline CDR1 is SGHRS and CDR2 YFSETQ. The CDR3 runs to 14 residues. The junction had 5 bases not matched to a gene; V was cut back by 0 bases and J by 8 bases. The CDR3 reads CASSLDGQGSGYTF. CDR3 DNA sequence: TGCGCCAGCAGCTTGGACGGACAGGGGTCCGGCTACACCTTC. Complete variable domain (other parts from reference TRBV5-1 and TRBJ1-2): KAGVTQTPRYLIKTRGQQVTLSCSPISGHRSVSWYQQTPGQGLQFLFEYFSETQRNKGNFPGRFSGRQFSNSRSEMNVSTLELGDSALYLCASSLDGQGSGYTFGSGTRLTVV.

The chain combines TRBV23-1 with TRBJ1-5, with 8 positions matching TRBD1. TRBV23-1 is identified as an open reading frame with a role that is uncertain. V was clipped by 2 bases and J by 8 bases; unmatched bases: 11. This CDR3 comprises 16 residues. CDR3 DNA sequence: TGCGCCAGCAGTCAAAATACTAATTACAGGGGGGAGCCCCAGCATTTT. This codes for CASSQNTNYRGEPQHF.

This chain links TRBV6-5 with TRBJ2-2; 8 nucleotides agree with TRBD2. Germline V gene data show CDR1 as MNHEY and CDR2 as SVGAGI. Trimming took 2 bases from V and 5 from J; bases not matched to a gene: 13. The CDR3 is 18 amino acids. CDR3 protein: CASSYPRGSGKGTGELFF. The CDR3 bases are TGTGCCAGCAGTTACCCCCGTGGTAGCGGGAAAGGAACCGGGGAGCTGTTTTTT.

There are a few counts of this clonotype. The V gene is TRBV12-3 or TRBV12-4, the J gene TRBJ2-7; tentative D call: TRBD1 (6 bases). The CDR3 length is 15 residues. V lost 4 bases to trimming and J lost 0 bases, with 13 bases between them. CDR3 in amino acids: CASSWGRTVSYEQYF. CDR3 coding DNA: TGTGCCAGCAGTTGGGGCCGGACAGTCTCCTACGAGCAGTACTTC.

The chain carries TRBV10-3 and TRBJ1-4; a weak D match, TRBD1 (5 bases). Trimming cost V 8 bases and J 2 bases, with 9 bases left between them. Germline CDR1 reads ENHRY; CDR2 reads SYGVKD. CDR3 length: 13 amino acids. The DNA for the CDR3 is TGTGCCATCCGGGACGAGACTAATGAAAAACTGTTTTTT. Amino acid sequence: CAIRDETNEKLFF.

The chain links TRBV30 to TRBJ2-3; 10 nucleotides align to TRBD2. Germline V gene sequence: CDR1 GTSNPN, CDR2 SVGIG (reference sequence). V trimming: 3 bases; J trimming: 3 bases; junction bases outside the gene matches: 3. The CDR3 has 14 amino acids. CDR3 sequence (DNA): TGTGCCTGGAGAGCGGGAGGGAGTACAGATACGCAGTATTTT. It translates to CAWRAGGSTDTQYF.

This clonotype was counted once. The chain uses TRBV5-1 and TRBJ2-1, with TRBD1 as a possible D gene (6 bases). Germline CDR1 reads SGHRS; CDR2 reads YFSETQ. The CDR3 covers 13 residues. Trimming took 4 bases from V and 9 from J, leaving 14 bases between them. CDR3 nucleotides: TGCGCCAGCAGCCTATTTCCAGGGGTTGAGCAGTTCTTC. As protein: CASSLFPGVEQFF.

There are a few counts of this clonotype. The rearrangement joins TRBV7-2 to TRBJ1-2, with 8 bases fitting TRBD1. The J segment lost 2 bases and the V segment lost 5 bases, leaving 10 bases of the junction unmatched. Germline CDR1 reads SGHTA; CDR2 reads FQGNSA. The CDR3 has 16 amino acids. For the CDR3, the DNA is TGTGCCAGCAGCCGAACGGGACAGGATTCAAACTATGGCTACACCTTC. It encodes CASSRTGQDSNYGYTF. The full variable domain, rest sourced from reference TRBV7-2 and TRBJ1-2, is GAGVSQSPSNKVTEKGKDVELRCDPISGHTALYWYRQSLGQGLEFLIYFQGNSAPDKSGLPSDRFSAERTGGSVSTLTIQRTQQEDSAVYLCASSRTGQDSNYGYTFGSGTRLTVV.